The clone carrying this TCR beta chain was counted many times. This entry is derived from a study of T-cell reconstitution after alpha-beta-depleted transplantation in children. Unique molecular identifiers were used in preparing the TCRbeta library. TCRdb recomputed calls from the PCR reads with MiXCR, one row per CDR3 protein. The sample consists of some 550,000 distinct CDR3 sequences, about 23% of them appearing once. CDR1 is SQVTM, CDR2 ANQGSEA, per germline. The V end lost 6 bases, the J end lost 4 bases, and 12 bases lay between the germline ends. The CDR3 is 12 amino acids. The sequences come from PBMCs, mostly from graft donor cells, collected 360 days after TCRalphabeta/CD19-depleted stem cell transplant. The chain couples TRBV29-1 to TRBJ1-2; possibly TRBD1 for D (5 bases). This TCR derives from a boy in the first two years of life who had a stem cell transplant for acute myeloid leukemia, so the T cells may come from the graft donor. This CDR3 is CSVEGQTYGYTF. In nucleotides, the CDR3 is TGCAGCGTAGAGGGGCAGACCTATGGCTACACCTTC.